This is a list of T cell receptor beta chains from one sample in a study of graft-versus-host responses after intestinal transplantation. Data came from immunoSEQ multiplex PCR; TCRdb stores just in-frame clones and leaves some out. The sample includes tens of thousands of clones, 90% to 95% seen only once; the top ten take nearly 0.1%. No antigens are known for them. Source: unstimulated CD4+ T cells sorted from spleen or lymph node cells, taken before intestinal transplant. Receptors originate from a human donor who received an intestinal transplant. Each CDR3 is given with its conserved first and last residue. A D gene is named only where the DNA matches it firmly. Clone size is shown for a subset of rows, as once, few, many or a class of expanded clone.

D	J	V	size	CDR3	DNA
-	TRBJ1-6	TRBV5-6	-	CASSLGQGWNSPLHF	TGTGCCAGCAGCTTGGGTCAGGGATGGAATTCACCCCTCCACTTT
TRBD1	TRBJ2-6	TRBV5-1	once	CASGRVRTGGFGANVLTF	TGCGCCAGCGGACGAGTAAGGACAGGGGGCTTTGGGGCCAACGTCCTGACTTTC
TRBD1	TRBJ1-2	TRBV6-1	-	CASSEAGTGEYGYTF	TGTGCCAGCAGTGAAGCGGGGACAGGAGAATATGGCTACACCTTC
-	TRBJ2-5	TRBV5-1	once	CASSGGQIQETQYF	TGCGCCAGCAGCGGGGGACAAATCCAAGAGACCCAGTACTTC
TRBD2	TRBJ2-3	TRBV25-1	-	CASRREGTDTQYF	TGTGCCAGCAGACGGGAGGGCACAGATACGCAGTATTTT
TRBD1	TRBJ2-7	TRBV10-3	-	CAITPRPTGEGYEQYF	TGTGCCATCACCCCTAGGCCGACAGGGGAAGGCTACGAGCAGTACTTC
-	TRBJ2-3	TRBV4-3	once	CASSQERGDTQYF	TGCGCCAGCAGCCAAGAAAGGGGAGATACGCAGTATTTT
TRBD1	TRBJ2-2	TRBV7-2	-	CASSYTDRGGELFF	TGTGCCAGCAGCTACACCGACAGGGGAGGGGAGCTGTTTTTT
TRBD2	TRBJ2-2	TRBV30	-	CAWSVKGLAGATGELFF	TGTGCCTGGAGTGTCAAAGGGCTAGCGGGGGCCACCGGGGAGCTGTTTTTT
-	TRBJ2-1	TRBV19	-	CASSLQGLNSYNEQFF	TGTGCCAGTAGTCTACAGGGTCTCAACTCCTACAATGAGCAGTTCTTC
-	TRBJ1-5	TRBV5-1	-	CASSWETGQPQHF	TGCGCCAGCAGCTGGGAGACCGGGCAGCCCCAGCATTTT
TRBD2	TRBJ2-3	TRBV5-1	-	CASSELAGRTDTQYF	TGCGCCAGCAGCGAACTAGCGGGGCGCACAGATACGCAGTATTTT
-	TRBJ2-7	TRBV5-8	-	CASSSHLGFPGAYEQYF	TGTGCCAGCAGCTCTCACCTCGGGTTCCCAGGGGCTTACGAGCAGTACTTC
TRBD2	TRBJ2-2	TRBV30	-	CAWRGERGEYTGELFF	TGTGCCTGGAGAGGGGAGCGGGGGGAGTACACCGGGGAGCTGTTTTTT
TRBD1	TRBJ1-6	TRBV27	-	CASSVTGYNSPLHF	TGTGCCAGCAGCGTGACAGGGTATAATTCACCCCTCCACTTT
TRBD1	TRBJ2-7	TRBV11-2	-	CASSSTTGVYEQYF	TGTGCCAGCAGCTCCACAACAGGGGTCTACGAGCAGTACTTC
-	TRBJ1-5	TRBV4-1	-	CASSQDGTFSNQPQHF	TGCGCCAGCAGCCAAGATGGGACATTTAGCAATCAGCCCCAGCATTTT
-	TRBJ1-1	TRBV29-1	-	CSVELWQGWNTEAFF	TGCAGCGTTGAATTGTGGCAGGGTTGGAACACTGAAGCTTTCTTT
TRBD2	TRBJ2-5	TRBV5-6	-	CASSNQGVGGKETQYF	TGTGCCAGCAGCAACCAAGGCGTCGGGGGGAAAGAGACCCAGTACTTC
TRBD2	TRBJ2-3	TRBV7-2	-	CASSLYFPSGGPTDTQYF	TGTGCCAGCAGCTTATACTTTCCTAGCGGGGGACCCACAGATACGCAGTATTTT
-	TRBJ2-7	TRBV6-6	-	CASSSRQGGEQYF	TGTGCCAGCAGTTCCAGACAGGGAGGCGAGCAGTACTTC
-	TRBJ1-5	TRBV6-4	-	CASSGTADQPQHF	TGTGCCAGCAGTGGGACAGCCGATCAGCCCCAGCATTTT
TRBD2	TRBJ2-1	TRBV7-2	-	CASSQAPAGGSNEQFF	TGTGCCAGCAGCCAAGCTCCAGCGGGGGGTTCCAATGAGCAGTTCTTC
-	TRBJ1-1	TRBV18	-	CASSHQDGGTEAFF	TGTGCCAGCTCACATCAGGACGGGGGCACTGAAGCTTTCTTT
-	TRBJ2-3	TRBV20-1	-	CSAGTGDTQYF	TGCAGTGCGGGTACAGGAGATACGCAGTATTTT
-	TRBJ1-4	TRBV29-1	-	CSAGATNEKLFF	TGCAGCGCAGGCGCAACTAATGAAAAACTGTTTTTT
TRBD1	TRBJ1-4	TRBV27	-	CASRDLTGESEKLFF	TGTGCCAGCAGGGACCTGACAGGGGAGAGTGAAAAACTGTTTTTT
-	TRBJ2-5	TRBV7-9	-	CASSLIPPVSEGTQYF	TGTGCCAGCAGCTTAATCCCCCCTGTTTCGGAGGGCACCCAGTACTTC
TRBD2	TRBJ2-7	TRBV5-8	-	CASSFSGGSPYEQYF	TGTGCCAGCAGCTTTAGCGGGGGTTCTCCCTACGAGCAGTACTTC